A selection of T cell receptor beta chains follows, all from one sample in a study of technical replicates of blood from a handful of donors. The table came from immunoSEQ multiplex PCR; TCRdb's copy has only in-frame clones and leaves some out. This sample has around 80,000 clones, with 94% found just once. Source material: T cells isolated from PBMCs. Receptor source: a human donor in good health. CDR3s include the opening cysteine and the closing phenylalanine or tryptophan. The D gene is left open where the match is weak. Size is stated for part of the rows, as once, few or many counts, or as a class when the clone is expanded.

clone_size | d_call | j_call | v_call | cdr3_aa | cdr3_nt
- | TRBD1 | TRBJ2-7 | TRBV2 | CASITGQASYEQYF | TGTGCCAGCATTACGGGACAGGCCTCCTACGAGCAGTACTTC
- | - | TRBJ2-2 | TRBV9 | CASSVDYGQVTGELFF | TGTGCCAGCAGCGTAGATTATGGACAAGTCACCGGGGAGCTGTTTTTT
- | - | TRBJ1-4 | TRBV29-1 | CSVSQGATNEKLFF | TGCAGCGTTTCACAGGGAGCAACTAATGAAAAACTGTTTTTT
- | TRBD2 | TRBJ2-7 | TRBV7-9 | CASSSSGRPYEQYF | TGTGCCAGCAGCTCTAGCGGGCGGCCCTACGAGCAGTACTTC
- | TRBD1 | TRBJ1-2 | TRBV4-1 | CASSQQDRVFSSSYGYTF | TGCGCCAGCAGCCAACAGGACAGGGTATTTTCTTCTAGCTATGGCTACACCTTC
once | - | TRBJ2-5 | TRBV9 | CASSVDRPQETQYF | TGTGCCAGCAGCGTAGACAGGCCTCAAGAGACCCAGTACTTC
- | - | TRBJ2-7 | TRBV4-2 | CASSQVPGGYYEQYF | TGTGCCAGCAGCCAAGTACCAGGGGGGTACTACGAGCAGTACTTC
- | TRBD1 | TRBJ1-2 | TRBV13 | CASSITGGQKNYGYTF | TGTGCCAGCAGCATCACAGGGGGCCAGAAGAACTATGGCTACACCTTC
once | TRBD1 | TRBJ1-2 | TRBV30 | CAWSVGQGAGYTF | TGTGCCTGGAGTGTGGGACAGGGGGCTGGCTACACCTTC
- | TRBD1 | TRBJ2-1 | TRBV19 | CASSIWDRGSNEQFF | TGTGCCAGTAGTATCTGGGACAGGGGGAGCAATGAGCAGTTCTTC
- | TRBD2 | TRBJ2-5 | TRBV28 | CASSTSGGETQYF | TGTGCCAGCAGCACCTCGGGGGGAGAGACCCAGTACTTC
once | TRBD1 | TRBJ2-7 | TRBV18 | CASSADRGPYEQYF | TGTGCCAGCTCCGCGGACAGGGGGCCGTACGAGCAGTACTTC
- | TRBD2 | TRBJ2-1 | TRBV7-3 | CASSLIGTLAGGGEQFF | TGTGCCAGCAGCTTAATAGGAACGCTAGCGGGAGGTGGAGAGCAGTTCTTC
- | - | TRBJ2-7 | TRBV18 | CASSPPFDSWQQYF | TGTGCCAGCTCACCGCCCTTCGATAGCTGGCAGCAGTACTTC
- | - | TRBJ2-6 | TRBV28 | CASSPPPGAGANVLTF | TGTGCCAGCAGTCCCCCGCCCGGGGCTGGGGCCAACGTCCTGACTTTC
once | TRBD2 | TRBJ2-7 | TRBV7-8 | CASSSATSGTYEQYF | TGTGCCAGCAGCAGTGCAACTAGCGGTACCTACGAGCAGTACTTC
- | TRBD1 | TRBJ1-1 | TRBV23-1 | CASEWDRDEAFF | TGCGCCAGCGAGTGGGACAGAGACGAAGCTTTCTTT
once | TRBD1 | TRBJ1-1 | TRBV9 | CASSVTGGYTEAFF | TGTGCCAGCAGCGTGACAGGGGGCTATACTGAAGCTTTCTTT
- | TRBD2 | TRBJ2-1 | TRBV5-6 | CASSYYPTGLPAGGNEQFF | TGTGCCAGCAGCTACTACCCGACGGGACTACCTGCGGGAGGGAATGAGCAGTTCTTC
- | - | TRBJ2-3 | TRBV5-1 | CASSPRVGWDWNTQYF | TGCGCCAGCAGCCCCAGGGTGGGGTGGGATTGGAATACGCAGTATTTT
- | TRBD2 | TRBJ2-3 | TRBV9 | CASSETSGRYTQYF | TGTGCCAGCAGCGAGACTAGCGGGAGATATACGCAGTATTTT
- | - | TRBJ1-2 | TRBV6-5 | CASSGQNYGYTF | TGTGCCAGCAGTGGACAGAACTATGGCTACACCTTC
- | - | TRBJ2-1 | TRBV20-1 | CSARDSVGQFF | TGCAGTGCTAGAGATTCAGTGGGCCAGTTCTTC
once | - | TRBJ2-5 | TRBV7-9 | CASSATAQETQYF | TGTGCCAGCAGCGCGACAGCCCAAGAGACCCAGTACTTC
- | - | TRBJ1-1 | TRBV9 | CASSAQGYTEAFF | TGTGCCAGCAGCGCTCAGGGGTACACTGAAGCTTTCTTT
few | TRBD1 | TRBJ1-1 | TRBV19 | CASSRQGAAEAFF | TGTGCCAGTAGCCGACAGGGGGCTGCTGAAGCTTTCTTT
- | - | TRBJ1-1 | TRBV27 | CASSLNTGTEAFF | TGTGCCAGCAGTTTAAACACAGGCACTGAAGCTTTCTTT
few | - | TRBJ2-3 | TRBV14 | CASSHPPRGDTQYF | TGTGCCAGCAGCCACCCCCCTCGAGGGGATACGCAGTATTTT
- | TRBD2 | TRBJ2-1 | TRBV6-5 | CASSYSLLAGYNEQFF | TGTGCCAGCAGTTACTCATTACTAGCGGGATACAATGAGCAGTTCTTC
- | TRBD2 | TRBJ2-1 | TRBV5-3 | CARSLGYSGRGGNEQFF | TGTGCCAGAAGCTTGGGGTATAGCGGGAGGGGGGGCAATGAGCAGTTCTTC